The present T cell receptor beta chain was sequenced within a study of T cell responses to AZD1222 COVID-19 vaccine. Study-wide findings and caveats: Sampling that yielded the repertoires occurred only after the peak T cell response. At 160-218 and 743-854, vaccine-associated CD4 TCRs were dominant, and they spanned spike. With two AZD1222 doses given, Spike-specific TCR breadth and depth both rose.

TCRdb's table, derived via immunoSEQ multiplex PCR, lists solely in-frame clones and lacks some. The repertoire has 150,000 to 200,000 clones, roughly 92% of them found once; the top ten carry under 2.5%. As for this clone: No antigen is known for it.

CDR1 and CDR2 from the germline V gene are MNHEY and SMNVEV (reference sequence). The V end lost 6 bases, the J end lost 4 bases, and 19 bases lay between the germline ends. The CDR3 extends over 15 amino acids. Sequences were derived from peripheral blood, sampled on day 0 of AZD1222 vaccination. This chain links TRBV27 with TRBJ2-7; D possibly corresponds to TRBD1 (5 bases). This clonotype was obtained from an adult in good health. The CDR3 spells CASRSRVTTSYEQYF. Here the CDR3 DNA reads TGTGCCAGCAGAAGCAGGGTAACTACCAGTTACGAGCAGTACTTC.